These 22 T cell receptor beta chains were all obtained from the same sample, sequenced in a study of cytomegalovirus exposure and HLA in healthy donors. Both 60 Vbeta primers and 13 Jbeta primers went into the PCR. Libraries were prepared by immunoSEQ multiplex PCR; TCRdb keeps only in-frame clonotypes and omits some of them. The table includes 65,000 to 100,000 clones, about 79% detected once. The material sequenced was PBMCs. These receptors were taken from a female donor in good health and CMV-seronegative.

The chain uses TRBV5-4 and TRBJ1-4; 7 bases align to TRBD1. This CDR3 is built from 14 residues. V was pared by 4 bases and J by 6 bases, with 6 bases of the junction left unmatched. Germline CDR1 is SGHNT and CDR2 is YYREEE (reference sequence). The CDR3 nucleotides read TGTGCCAGCAGCCAACAGGGGTCACATGAAAAACTGTTTTTT. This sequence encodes CASSQQGSHEKLFF.

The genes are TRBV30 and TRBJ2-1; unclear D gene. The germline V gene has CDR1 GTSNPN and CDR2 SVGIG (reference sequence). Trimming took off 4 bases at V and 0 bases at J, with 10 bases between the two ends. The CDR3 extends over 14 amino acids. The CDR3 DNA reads TGTGCCTGGATGCCCCTCAGCTCCTACAATGAGCAGTTCTTC. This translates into CAWMPLSSYNEQFF.

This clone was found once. CDR3 in amino acids: CATSRPRQGGTEAFF. CDR3 DNA sequence: TGTGCCACCAGCAGACCACGCCAGGGAGGGACTGAAGCTTTCTTT. This chain links TRBV15 with TRBJ1-1, with TRBD1 as a possible D gene (5 bases). Germline V lookup: CDR1 LNHNV, CDR2 YYDKDF (reference sequence). The CDR3 has 15 residues. The V end lost 2 bases, the J end lost 5 bases, and 15 bases lay between the germline ends. The full variable domain, its missing parts supplied by reference TRBV15 and TRBJ1-1, is DAMVIQNPRYQVTQFGKPVTLSCSQTLNHNVMYWYQQKSSQAPKLLFHYYDKDFNNEADTPDNFQSRRPNTSFCFLDIRSPGLGDTAMYLCATSRPRQGGTEAFFGQGTRLTVV.

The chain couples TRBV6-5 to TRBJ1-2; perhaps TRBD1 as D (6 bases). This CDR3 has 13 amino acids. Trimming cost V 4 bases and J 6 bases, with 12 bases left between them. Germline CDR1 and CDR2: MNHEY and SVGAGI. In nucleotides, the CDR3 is TGTGCCAGCAGTTGGACAAGGGGGAATGGCTACACCTTC. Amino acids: CASSWTRGNGYTF.

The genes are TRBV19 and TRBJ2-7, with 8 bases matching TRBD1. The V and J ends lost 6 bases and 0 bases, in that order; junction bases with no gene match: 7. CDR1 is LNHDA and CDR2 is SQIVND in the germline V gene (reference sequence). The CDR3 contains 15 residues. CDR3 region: CASSPYRGSSYEQYF. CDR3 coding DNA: TGTGCCAGTAGCCCCTACAGGGGGAGCTCCTACGAGCAGTACTTC. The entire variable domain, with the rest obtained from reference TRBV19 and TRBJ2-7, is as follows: DGGITQSPKYLFRKEGQNVTLSCEQNLNHDAMYWYRQDPGQGLRLIYYSQIVNDFQKGDIAEGYSVSREKKESFPLTVTSAQKNPTAFYLCASSPYRGSSYEQYFGPGTRLTVT.

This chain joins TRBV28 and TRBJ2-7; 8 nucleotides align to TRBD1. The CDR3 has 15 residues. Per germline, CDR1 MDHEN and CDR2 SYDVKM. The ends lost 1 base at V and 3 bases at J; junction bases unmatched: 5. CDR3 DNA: TGTGCCAGCAGTTTATTGGGGACAGGACTCTACGAGCAGTACTTC. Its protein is CASSLLGTGLYEQYF.

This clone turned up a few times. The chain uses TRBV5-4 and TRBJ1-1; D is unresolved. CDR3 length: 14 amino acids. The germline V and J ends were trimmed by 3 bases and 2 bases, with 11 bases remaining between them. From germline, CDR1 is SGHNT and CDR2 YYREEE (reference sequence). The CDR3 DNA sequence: TGTGCCAGCAGCTCGGAGCTAACCAACACTGAAGCTTTCTTT. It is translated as CASSSELTNTEAFF.

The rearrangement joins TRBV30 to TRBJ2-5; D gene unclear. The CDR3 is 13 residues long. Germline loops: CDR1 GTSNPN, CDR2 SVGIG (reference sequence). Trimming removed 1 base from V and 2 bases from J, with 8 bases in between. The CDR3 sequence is CAWSGVRQETQYF. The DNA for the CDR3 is TGTGCCTGGAGTGGTGTCAGACAAGAGACCCAGTACTTC.

The CDR3 loop is CASSEDGQHPSYEQYF. The CDR3 region has the DNA TGTGCCAGCAGTGAAGATGGACAGCATCCCTCCTACGAGCAGTACTTC. The chain combines TRBV6-1 with TRBJ2-7, with D possibly being TRBD1 (6 bases). This CDR3 has 16 residues. V was clipped by 1 base and J by 0 bases, with 13 bases between them. Germline lookup yields CDR1 MNHNS and CDR2 SASEGT.

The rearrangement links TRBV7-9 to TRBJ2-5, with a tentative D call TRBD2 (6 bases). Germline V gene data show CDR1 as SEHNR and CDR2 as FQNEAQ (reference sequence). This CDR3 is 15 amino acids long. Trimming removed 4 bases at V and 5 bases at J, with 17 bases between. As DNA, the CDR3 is TGTGCCAGCAGCTACACCTCCCCAGGGAGGGAGACCCAGTACTTC. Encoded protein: CASSYTSPGRETQYF. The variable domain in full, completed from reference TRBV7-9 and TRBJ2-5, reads DTGVSQNPRHKITKRGQNVTFRCDPISEHNRLYWYRQTLGQGPEFLTYFQNEAQLEKSRLLSDRFSAERPKGSFSTLEIQRTEQGDSAMYLCASSYTSPGRETQYFGPGTRLLVL.

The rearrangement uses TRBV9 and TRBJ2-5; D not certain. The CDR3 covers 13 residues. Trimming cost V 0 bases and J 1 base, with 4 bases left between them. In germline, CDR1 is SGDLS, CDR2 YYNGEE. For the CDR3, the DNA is TGTGCCAGCAGCGTAGCTTCCCAAGAGACCCAGTACTTC. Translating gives CASSVASQETQYF.

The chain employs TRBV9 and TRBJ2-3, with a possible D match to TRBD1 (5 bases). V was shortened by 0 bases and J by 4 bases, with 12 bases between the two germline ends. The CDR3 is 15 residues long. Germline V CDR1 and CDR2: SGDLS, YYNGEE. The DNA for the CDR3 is TGTGCCAGCAGCGTAGCAGGGTGGGGTGCAGATACGCAGTATTTT. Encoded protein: CASSVAGWGADTQYF.

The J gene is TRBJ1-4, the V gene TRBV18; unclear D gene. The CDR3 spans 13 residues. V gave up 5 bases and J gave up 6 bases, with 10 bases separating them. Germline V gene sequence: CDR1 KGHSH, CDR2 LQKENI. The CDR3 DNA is TGTGCCAGCTCAGAGGGCCGCGATGAAAAACTGTTTTTT. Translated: CASSEGRDEKLFF.

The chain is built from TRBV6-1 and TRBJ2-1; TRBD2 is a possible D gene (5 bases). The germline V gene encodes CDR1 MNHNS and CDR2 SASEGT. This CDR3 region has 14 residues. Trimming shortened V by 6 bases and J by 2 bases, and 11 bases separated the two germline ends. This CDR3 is CASRSGPPYNEQFF. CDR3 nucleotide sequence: TGTGCCAGCAGAAGCGGCCCACCCTACAATGAGCAGTTCTTC.

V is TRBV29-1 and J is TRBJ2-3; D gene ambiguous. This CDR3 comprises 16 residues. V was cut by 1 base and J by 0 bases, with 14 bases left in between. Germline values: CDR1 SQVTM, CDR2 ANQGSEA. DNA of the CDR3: TGCAGCGTTGAAGGTCCCGCCTTAACTAGCACAGATACGCAGTATTTT. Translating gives CSVEGPALTSTDTQYF.

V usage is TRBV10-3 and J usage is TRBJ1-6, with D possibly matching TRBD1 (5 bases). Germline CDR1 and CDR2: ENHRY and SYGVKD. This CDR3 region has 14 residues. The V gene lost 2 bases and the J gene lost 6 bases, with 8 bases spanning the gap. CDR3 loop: CAISEGQGNSPLHF. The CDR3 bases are TGTGCCATCAGTGAGGGGCAGGGTAATTCACCCCTCCACTTT.

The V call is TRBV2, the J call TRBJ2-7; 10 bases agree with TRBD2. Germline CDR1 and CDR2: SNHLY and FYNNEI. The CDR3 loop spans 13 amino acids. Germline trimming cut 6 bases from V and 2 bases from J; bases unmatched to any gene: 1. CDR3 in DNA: TGTGCCAGCAGGGGACTAGCGCCCTACGAGCAGTACTTC. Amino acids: CASRGLAPYEQYF.

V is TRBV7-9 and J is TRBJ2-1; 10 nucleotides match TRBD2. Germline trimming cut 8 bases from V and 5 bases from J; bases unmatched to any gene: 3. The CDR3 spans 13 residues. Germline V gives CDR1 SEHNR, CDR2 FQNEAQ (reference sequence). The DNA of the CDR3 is TGTGCCAGCGGACTAGCGGCAAACAATGAGCAGTTCTTC. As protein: CASGLAANNEQFF.

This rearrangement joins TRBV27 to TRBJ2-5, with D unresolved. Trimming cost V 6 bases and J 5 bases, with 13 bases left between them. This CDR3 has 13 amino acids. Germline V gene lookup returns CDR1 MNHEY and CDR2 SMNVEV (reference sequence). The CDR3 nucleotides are TGTGCCAGCAGCCGTAGCCGTCCGGAGACCCAGTACTTC. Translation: CASSRSRPETQYF.

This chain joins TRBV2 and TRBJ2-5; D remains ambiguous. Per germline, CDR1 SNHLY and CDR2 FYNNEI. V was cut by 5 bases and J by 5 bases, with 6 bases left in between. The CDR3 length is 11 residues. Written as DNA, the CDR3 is TGTGCCAGCAGTCCTCGGGAGACCCAGTACTTC. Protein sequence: CASSPRETQYF.

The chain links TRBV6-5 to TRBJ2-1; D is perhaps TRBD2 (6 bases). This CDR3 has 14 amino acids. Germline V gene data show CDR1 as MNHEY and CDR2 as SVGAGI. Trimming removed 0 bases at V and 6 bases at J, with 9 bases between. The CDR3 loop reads CASSYSGGANEQFF. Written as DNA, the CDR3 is TGTGCCAGCAGTTACTCCGGAGGGGCCAATGAGCAGTTCTTC.

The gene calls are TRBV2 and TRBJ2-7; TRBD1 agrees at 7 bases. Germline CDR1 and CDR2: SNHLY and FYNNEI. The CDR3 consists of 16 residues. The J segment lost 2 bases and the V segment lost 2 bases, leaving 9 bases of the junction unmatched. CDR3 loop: CASSESGWDSTYEQYF. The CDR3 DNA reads TGTGCCAGCAGTGAAAGTGGGTGGGACAGTACCTACGAGCAGTACTTC.